This T cell receptor (beta chain) was captured in a study of identical twins. The length of the CDR3 is 14 residues. TCRdb used MiXCR to reprocess the 5' RACE reads, holding one entry per CDR3 protein. Of more than 600,000 distinct CDR3 sequences listed, 15% to 20% are singletons. This sample was shared with a second study, whose subject was T cells expressing NK-cell markers. That source reports: Beta-chain profiling covered CD3+CD56+NKG2C+, CD3+CD56+NKG2C- and CD3+CD56-NKG2C+ sorted subsets. A few donors' CD3+CD56-NKG2C+ cells were dominated by the same clonotypes.

The sequence came from a young woman in good health. The chain employs TRBV21-1 and TRBJ2-7; the tabulated D call, TRBD1, remains unverified against the DNA. TRBV21-1 represents a pseudogene. What was sequenced was PBMCs. The CDR3 DNA reads as TGTGCCAGCAGCAAACAGGGGGCTCAGCACGAGCAGTACTTC. It translates to CASSKQGAQHEQYF.